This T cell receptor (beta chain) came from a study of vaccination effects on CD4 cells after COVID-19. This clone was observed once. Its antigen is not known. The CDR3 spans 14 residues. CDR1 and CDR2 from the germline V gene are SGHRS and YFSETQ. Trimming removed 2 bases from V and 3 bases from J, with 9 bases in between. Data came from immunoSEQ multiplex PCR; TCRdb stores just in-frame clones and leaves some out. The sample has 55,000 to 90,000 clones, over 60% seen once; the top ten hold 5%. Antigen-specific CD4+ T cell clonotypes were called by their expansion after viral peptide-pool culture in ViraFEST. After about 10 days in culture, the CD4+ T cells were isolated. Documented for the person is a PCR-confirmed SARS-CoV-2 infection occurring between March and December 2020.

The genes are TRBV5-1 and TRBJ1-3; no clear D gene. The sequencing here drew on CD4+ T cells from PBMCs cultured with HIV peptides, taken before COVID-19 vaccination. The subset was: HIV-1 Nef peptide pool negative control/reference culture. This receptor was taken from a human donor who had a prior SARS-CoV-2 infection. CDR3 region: CASSFVGVGNTIYF. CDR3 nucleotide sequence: TGCGCCAGCAGCTTTGTCGGGGTTGGAAACACCATATATTTT.